These 3 T cell receptor beta chains came from one sample sequenced in a study of shared clonotypes between healthy human individuals. This table comes from immunoSEQ multiplex PCR, and its TCRdb copy is limited to in-frame clones, with some not included. The sample carries roughly 2.6 million clones, over 85% recorded once. What was sequenced was naive CD4+ T cells sorted from blood. This sample's subset: CD45RA+ positively selected. The receptor set was obtained from a man between 18 and 29 years old in good health.

The chain recombines TRBV2 with TRBJ1-2; D is perhaps TRBD1 (6 bases). CDR3 length: 12 residues. Germline V gene sequence: CDR1 SNHLY, CDR2 FYNNEI. V shed 9 bases and J shed 2 bases, with 10 bases lying between them. The CDR3: CASPTGNYGYTF. CDR3 sequence (DNA): TGTGCCAGTCCTACAGGGAACTATGGCTACACCTTC. Full variable domain (missing parts from reference TRBV2 and TRBJ1-2): EPEVTQTPSHQVTQMGQEVILRCVPISNHLYFYWYRQILGQKVEFLVSFYNNEISEKSEIFDDQFSVERPDGSNFTLKIRSTKLEDSAMYFCASPTGNYGYTFGSGTRLTVV.

V and J are TRBV29-1 and TRBJ2-3; TRBD2 matches 13 bases. The CDR3 runs to 12 residues. CDR1 is SQVTM and CDR2 is ANQGSEA in the germline V gene. V was pared by 6 bases and J by 12 bases, with 6 bases of the junction left unmatched. CDR3: CSVDRTSGSQYF. CDR3 in DNA: TGCAGCGTGGACCGGACTAGCGGGAGTCAGTATTTT.

V usage is TRBV6-6 and J usage is TRBJ2-4, with TRBD1 identical over 9 bases. V was pared by 6 bases and J by 0 bases, with 6 bases of the junction left unmatched. The CDR3 is made up of 16 amino acids. CDR1 and CDR2 from the germline V gene are MNHNY and SVGAGI (reference sequence). DNA for the CDR3: TGTGCCAGCAGCCGGACAGGGGATCTAGCCAAAAACATTCAGTACTTC. Translated: CASSRTGDLAKNIQYF.